This passage covers 4 T cell receptor beta chains from one sample sequenced in a study of cytotoxic CD8 clonotypes in ibrutinib-treated CLL. The protocol was immunoSEQ multiplex PCR, while the TCRdb copy is restricted to in-frame clones and leaves out a portion. Among 250,000 to 350,000 clones listed, roughly three quarters were seen once. The specimen was PBMCs, collected at disease progression, from a patient treated with ibrutinib. The source is a human donor with chronic lymphocytic leukemia.

The J gene is TRBJ1-1, the V gene TRBV7-3; D possibly corresponds to TRBD1 (6 bases). CDR1 is SGHTA and CDR2 is FQGTGA in the germline V gene. The CDR3 is 15 residues long. Trimming shortened V by 5 bases and J by 4 bases, and 17 bases separated the two germline ends. The CDR3 loop reads CASSLGTDRSTEAFF. As DNA, the CDR3 is TGTGCCAGCAGCCTCGGGACTGACAGGTCCACTGAAGCTTTCTTT.

CDR3 nucleotides: TGTGCCAGCAGCCTCACCGGGTGGGGCAGGGGGGACAACGAGCAGTACTTC. Residues: CASSLTGWGRGDNEQYF. The chain employs TRBV7-9 and TRBJ2-7; possible D gene TRBD1, 7 bases. The V gene lost 5 bases and the J gene lost 5 bases, with 25 bases spanning the gap. The CDR3 sequence is 17 residues long. Per the germline V gene, CDR1 is SEHNR and CDR2 is FQNEAQ (reference sequence).

The chain combines TRBV7-6 with TRBJ2-7, with no clear D. CDR1 and CDR2 from the germline V gene are SGHVS and FNYEAQ. V lost 3 bases and J 0 bases, leaving 9 bases between the germline ends. The CDR3 covers 14 residues. CDR3 amino acids: CASSLAQSSYEQYF. The DNA for the CDR3 is TGTGCCAGCAGCTTGGCGCAGAGCTCCTACGAGCAGTACTTC.

The chain is built from TRBV28 and TRBJ2-1; possible D gene TRBD2, 5 bases. The V end lost 10 bases, the J end lost 7 bases, and 17 bases lay between the germline ends. The CDR3 contains 13 residues. Germline CDR1 and CDR2: MDHEN and SYDVKM. The CDR3 loop reads CATIPRGGNEQFF. As DNA, the CDR3 is TGTGCCACCATTCCACGGGGTGGGAATGAGCAGTTCTTC.